The rows below give T cell receptor beta chains drawn from one sample of a study of read filtering for tumor transcriptome and immune sequencing. TCRdb re-called the reads with MiXCR, one entry per CDR3 protein. Here the sample spans around 65,000 distinct CDR3 sequences, roughly 19% being singletons. The sequencing input was a population of CD138-negative cells sorted from bone marrow. These receptors were taken from a donor at least 40 years old with multiple myeloma. The CDR3 runs from the conserved cysteine through the conserved F or W. D genes are given only for firm matches.

CDR3 protein	J gene	D gene	V gene
CASRGIENSHNEQFF	TRBJ2-1	.	TRBV6-5
CASSYSGTANTGELFF	TRBJ2-2	.	TRBV6-5
CASSGTSGGGIYF	TRBJ2-5	TRBD2	TRBV2
CASSDNWGAETQYF	TRBJ2-5	.	TRBV27
CATSFQGEKLFF	TRBJ1-4	.	TRBV15
CASSRVEGAGQPQHF	TRBJ1-5	.	TRBV4-1
CASSFPIKGHRGFNQPQHF	TRBJ1-5	TRBD1	TRBV12-3/TRBV12-4
CASSLMGMNAYEQYF	TRBJ2-7	.	TRBV12-3/TRBV12-4
CASSLVRATEAFF	TRBJ1-1	.	TRBV11-3
CSVDLPEGFF	TRBJ2-1	.	TRBV29-1